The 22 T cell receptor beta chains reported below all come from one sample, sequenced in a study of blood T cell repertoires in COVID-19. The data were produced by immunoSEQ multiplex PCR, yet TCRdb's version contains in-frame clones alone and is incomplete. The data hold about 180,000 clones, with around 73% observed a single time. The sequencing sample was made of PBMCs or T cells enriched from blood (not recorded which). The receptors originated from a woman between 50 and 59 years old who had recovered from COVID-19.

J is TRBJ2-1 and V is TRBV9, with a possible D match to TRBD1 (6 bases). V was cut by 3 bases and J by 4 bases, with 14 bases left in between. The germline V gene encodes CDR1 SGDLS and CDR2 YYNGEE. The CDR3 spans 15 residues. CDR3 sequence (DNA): TGTGCCAGCAGCGAGGGGGTAGCTTCGTACAATGAGCAGTTCTTC. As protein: CASSEGVASYNEQFF.

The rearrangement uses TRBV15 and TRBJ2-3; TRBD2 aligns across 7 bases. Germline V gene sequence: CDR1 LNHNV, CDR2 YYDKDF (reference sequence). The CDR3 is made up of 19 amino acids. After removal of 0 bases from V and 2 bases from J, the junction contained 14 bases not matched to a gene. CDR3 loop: CATSRDGGRLAEITDTQYF. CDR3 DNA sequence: TGTGCCACCAGCAGAGATGGGGGACGTCTAGCGGAGATCACAGATACGCAGTATTTT.

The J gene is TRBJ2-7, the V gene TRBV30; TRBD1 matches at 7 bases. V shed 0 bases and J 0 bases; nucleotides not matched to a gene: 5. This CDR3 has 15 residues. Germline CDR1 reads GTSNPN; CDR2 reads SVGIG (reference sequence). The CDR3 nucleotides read TGTGCCTGGAGTGTACCAGGGGGTCTCTCCTACGAGCAGTACTTC. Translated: CAWSVPGGLSYEQYF.

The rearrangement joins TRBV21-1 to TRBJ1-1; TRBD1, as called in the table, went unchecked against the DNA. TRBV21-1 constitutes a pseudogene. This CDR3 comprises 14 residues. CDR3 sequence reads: CASRTGQMNTEAFF. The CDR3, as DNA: TGTGCCAGCAGAACGGGACAGATGAACACTGAAGCTTTCTTT.

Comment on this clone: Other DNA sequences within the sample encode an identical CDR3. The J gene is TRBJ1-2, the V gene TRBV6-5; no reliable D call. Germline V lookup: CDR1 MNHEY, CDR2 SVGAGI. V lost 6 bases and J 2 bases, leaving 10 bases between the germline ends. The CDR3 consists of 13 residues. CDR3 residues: CASSPTGNYGYTF. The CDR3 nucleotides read TGTGCCAGCAGCCCGACGGGAAACTATGGCTACACCTTC.

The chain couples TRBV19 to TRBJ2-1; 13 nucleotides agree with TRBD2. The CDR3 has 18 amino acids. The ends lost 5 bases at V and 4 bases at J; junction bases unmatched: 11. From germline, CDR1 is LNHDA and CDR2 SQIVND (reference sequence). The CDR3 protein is CASSPGLAGNIAYNEQFF. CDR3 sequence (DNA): TGTGCCAGTAGTCCGGGACTAGCGGGGAACATTGCTTACAATGAGCAGTTCTTC.

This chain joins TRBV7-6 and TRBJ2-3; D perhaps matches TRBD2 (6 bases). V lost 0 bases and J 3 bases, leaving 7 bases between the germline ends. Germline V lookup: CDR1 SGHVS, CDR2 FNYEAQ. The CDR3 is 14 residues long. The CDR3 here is CASSLARETDTQYF. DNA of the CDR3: TGTGCCAGCAGCTTAGCGCGGGAAACAGATACGCAGTATTTT.

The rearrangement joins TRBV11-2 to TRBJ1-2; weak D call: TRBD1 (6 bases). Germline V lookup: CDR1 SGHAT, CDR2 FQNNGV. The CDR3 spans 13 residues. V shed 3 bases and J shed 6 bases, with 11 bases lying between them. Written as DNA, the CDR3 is TGTGCCAGCAGCTTTTACAGGGTGGATGGCTACACCTTC. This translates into CASSFYRVDGYTF.

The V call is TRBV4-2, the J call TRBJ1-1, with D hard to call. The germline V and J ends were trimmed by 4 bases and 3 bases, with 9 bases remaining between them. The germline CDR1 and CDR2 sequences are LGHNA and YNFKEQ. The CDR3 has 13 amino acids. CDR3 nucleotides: TGTGCCAGCAGCCGGCCACTAGACACTGAAGCTTTCTTT. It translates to CASSRPLDTEAFF.

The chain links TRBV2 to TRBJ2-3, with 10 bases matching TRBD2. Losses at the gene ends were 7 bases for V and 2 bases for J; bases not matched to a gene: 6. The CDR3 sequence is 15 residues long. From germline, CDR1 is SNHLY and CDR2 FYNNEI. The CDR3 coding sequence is TGTGCCAGCAATAGACTAGCGGGCCCCACAGATACGCAGTATTTT. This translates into CASNRLAGPTDTQYF.

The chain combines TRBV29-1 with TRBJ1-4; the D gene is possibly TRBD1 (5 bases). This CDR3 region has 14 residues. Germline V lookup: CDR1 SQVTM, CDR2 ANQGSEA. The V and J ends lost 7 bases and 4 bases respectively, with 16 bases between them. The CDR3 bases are TGCAGCGCTTGGGACCAGGGACTTAATGAAAAACTGTTTTTT. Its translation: CSAWDQGLNEKLFF.

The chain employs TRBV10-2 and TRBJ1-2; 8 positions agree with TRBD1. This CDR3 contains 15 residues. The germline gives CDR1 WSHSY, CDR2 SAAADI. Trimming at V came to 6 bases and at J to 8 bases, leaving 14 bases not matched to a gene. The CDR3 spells CASRAGGPLPAGYTF. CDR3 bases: TGCGCCAGCAGGGCAGGGGGCCCCCTCCCTGCCGGCTACACCTTC.

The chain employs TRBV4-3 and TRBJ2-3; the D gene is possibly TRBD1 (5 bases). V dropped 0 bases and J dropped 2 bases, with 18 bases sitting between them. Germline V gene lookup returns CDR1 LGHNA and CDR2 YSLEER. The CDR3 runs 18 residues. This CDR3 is CASSQERRWGANTDTQYF. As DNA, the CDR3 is TGCGCCAGCAGCCAAGAAAGACGGTGGGGCGCAAACACAGATACGCAGTATTTT.

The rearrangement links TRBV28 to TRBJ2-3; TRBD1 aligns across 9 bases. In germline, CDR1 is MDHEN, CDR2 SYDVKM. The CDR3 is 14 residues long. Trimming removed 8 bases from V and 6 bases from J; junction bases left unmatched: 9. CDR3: CASASGTGPDTQYF. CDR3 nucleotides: TGTGCCAGCGCCTCCGGGACAGGGCCCGATACGCAGTATTTT.

CDR3 residues: CATSRVRQSQETQYF. The CDR3 DNA reads as TGTGCCACCAGCAGGGTTCGACAGTCTCAAGAGACCCAGTACTTC. V usage is TRBV15 and J usage is TRBJ2-5; D perhaps matches TRBD1 (5 bases). This CDR3 region has 15 residues. From germline, CDR1 is LNHNV and CDR2 YYDKDF (reference sequence). Between the trimmed V and J ends, which lost 3 bases and 2 bases, there was a span of 13 bases.

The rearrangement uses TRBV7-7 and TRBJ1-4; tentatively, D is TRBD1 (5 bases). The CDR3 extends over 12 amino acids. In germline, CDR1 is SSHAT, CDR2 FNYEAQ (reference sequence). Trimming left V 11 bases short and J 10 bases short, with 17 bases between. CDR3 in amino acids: CAAGSGSGKLFF. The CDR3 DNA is TGTGCCGCGGGGTCAGGGTCGGGAAAACTGTTTTTT.

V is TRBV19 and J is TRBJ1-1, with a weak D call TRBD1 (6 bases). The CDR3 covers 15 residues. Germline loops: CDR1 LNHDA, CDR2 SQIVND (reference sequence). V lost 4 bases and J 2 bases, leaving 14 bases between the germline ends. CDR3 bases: TGTGCCAGTAGTAATCACGGGGGGCTCAACACTGAAGCTTTCTTT. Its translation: CASSNHGGLNTEAFF.

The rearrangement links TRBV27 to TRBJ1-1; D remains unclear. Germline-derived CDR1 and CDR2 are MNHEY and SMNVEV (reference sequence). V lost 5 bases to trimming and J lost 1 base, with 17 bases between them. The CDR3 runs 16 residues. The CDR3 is CASSPPRRRSNTEAFF. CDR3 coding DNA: TGTGCCAGCAGTCCCCCCCGGAGGAGATCGAACACTGAAGCTTTCTTT.

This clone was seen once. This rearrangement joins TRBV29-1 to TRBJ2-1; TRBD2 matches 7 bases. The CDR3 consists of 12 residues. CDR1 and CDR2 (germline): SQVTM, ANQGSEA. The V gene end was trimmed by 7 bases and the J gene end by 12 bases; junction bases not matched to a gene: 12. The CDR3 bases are TGCAGCGGAGGGGAGGGTACGCGAGGGCAGTTCTTC. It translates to CSGGEGTRGQFF.

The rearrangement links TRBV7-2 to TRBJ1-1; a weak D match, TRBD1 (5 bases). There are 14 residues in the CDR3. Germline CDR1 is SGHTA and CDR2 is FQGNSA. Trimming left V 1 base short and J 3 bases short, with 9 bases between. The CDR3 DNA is TGTGCCAGCAGCTTAGTAGCGGGGGACACTGAAGCTTTCTTT. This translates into CASSLVAGDTEAFF.

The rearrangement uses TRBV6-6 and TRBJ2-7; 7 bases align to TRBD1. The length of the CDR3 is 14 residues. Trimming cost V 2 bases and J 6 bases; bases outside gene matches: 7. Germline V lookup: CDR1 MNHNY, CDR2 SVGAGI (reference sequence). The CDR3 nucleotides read TGTGCCAGCAGTTACGGTGGCAGGGACAGCGAGCAGTACTTC. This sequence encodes CASSYGGRDSEQYF.

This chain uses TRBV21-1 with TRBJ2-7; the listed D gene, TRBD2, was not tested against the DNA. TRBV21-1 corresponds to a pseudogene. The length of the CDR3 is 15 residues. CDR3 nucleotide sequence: TGTGCCAGCCCCGGGACTAGCGGGCTAAACTACGAGCAGTACTTC. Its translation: CASPGTSGLNYEQYF.